This TCR beta chain was observed in a study of cytomegalovirus exposure and HLA in healthy donors (TCRdb year 2017). About the study as a whole: In an earlier analysis of roughly 500 of the donors, 250 to 350 Gb of sequence data and some 100 million unique TCR beta sequences from roughly 190 million T cells were reported. Among 398 genotyped donors of the cohort, an average of roughly 230,000 unique TCR beta nucleotide sequences was sequenced per donor, of which about 18% were non-productive. A later analysis re-examined previously published TCR beta repertoires from more than 650 donors and added high-resolution HLA genotyping to investigate patterns of TCR occurrence. Typing coverage varied by locus: roughly 629-640 donors for A, B, C, DRB1 and DQB1; roughly 500 for DQA1; more than 600 for DPA1; roughly 470 for DPB1. The study profiled the T cell repertoires of hundreds of subjects by immunosequencing and related them to cytomegalovirus serostatus. To predict cytomegalovirus infection status, the study combined high-throughput TCR immunosequencing, statistical association of individual TCRs with disease status, and machine learning. About 320 gigabases of sequencing data and tens of millions of unique TCR sequences were included in an early release covering around 600 HLA-typed donors. The genetic ancestry cluster associated with self-reported Caucasian donors included about 81% of the approximately 430 genotyped donors. Every repertoire in the discovery cohort had been generated on one and the same sequencing platform. The study aimed to test whether cataloging public T cell receptors could reveal signatures of past pathogen exposure. Donor age, sex, ethnicity and CMV serostatus were collected together with the repertoire data. An earlier analysis of 500 to 750 of the donors applied high-throughput TCR beta sequencing to assess whether each TCR beta V gene segment acted as functional or pseudogenic. A separate validation cohort of 90 to 150 different subjects was used in addition to the 666-subject first cohort. In the later analysis, no new phenotypic data were used to find candidate immune exposures; instead, reliance was placed on TCR beta sequences and their occurrence across donors. A later genetic analysis took genome-wide SNP genotypes for about three fifths of the 666 donors and used that subset as a discovery cohort. About 5 DR-DQ haplotypes were handled as single units for association and clustering, since linkage in the cohort was strong. HLA typing included class I and class II loci at four-digit resolution.

The paper as a whole reports these results and caveats: Because counts were too low, approximately 18 rarely observed V segments, including chromosome 9 orphons, were excluded from the earlier analysis of under 650 of the donors. The study gave a list of under 200 TCR beta chains associated with cytomegalovirus. When HLA alleles, especially DR and DQ, strongly co-occurred, TCR associations were difficult to assign to individual alleles. According to a later analysis, TCR association rates differed among HLA loci, with DRB1 alleles showing the most associated TCRs and HLA-C alleles showing the fewest. HLA typing was unavailable for some donors at each locus, so association tests used only the typed subset. The classifier was reported to diagnose cytomegalovirus status with high specificity and sensitivity in both the original and validation cohorts. It was suggested by the authors that the approach could potentially be generalized to other disease states and immunological phenotypes. Most TCR sequences were seen in very few donors, while some public TCRs were found in many individuals. According to a later genetic analysis, donors in an Asian-associated ancestry cluster had fewer N-insertions in productive TCRs than the approximately 610-donor mean. This cohort had only TCR beta chains sequenced, and the lack of alpha or paired-chain data limited which features could be detected. An association between a missense DCLRE1C variant and V-gene and J-gene trimming of TCR beta chains was found in a later genetic analysis and replicated in an independent cohort. In a later analysis, HLA-associated TCR beta chains were found to be more clonally expanded and to have lower generation probabilities than equally common non-associated chains. Presence/absence analyses assumed roughly uniform sequencing depth across donors, an assumption that may not hold. Three of the identified cytomegalovirus-associated TCR beta chains were confirmed in vitro to be specific for cytomegalovirus antigens. In a later analysis, 15,000 to 20,000 TCR beta sequences were associated with specific HLA alleles at a false discovery rate of 0.05. In a later analysis, several top co-occurrence clusters were reported to appear linked to parvovirus B19, influenza, CMV and Epstein-Barr virus. A further reported finding was that TCR beta sequences accurately predicted the HLA-A and HLA-B alleles for most subjects in the first cohort. Correlated functional status among segregating V segments might be attributable to linkage disequilibrium, but an unknown experimental factor could not be ruled out. In an earlier analysis of some 500 of the donors, most TCR beta V segments appeared in productive rearrangements about 90% or about 30% of the time, broadly matching IMGT annotations. A cluster of highly shared sequence variants was judged likely to represent a technical artifact of the sequencing pipeline. In a later analysis, most CMV-associated TCR beta chains were found to appear HLA-restricted, with HLA associations seemingly driven largely by CMV exposure. CMV serostatus was the only immune exposure information available for the cohort.

The cohort was made up of roughly 670 healthy bone marrow donors. At the time of sampling, all cohort members were nominally healthy, though unrecorded immune exposures were likely present. The donor was CMV seropositive and was included in the group of around 300 seropositive cohort members. Each donor provided a peripheral blood sample, and peripheral blood mononuclear cells were used for TCR beta sequencing. The Qiagen DNeasy Blood Extraction Kit was used to extract genomic DNA from the blood cell samples. Preparation of the library involved the immunoSEQ multiplex PCR assay. For the multiplex PCR, a mixture combining 60 forward primers for TCR Vbeta segments and 13 reverse primers for TCR Jbeta segments was used. A multiplex PCR assay on genomic DNA amplified the CDR3 region of rearranged TCR beta genes. Amplified TCR beta libraries were sequenced as 87-base-pair reads on the Illumina HiSeq System. From the authors' description of their analysis: In a later analysis, tens of millions of unique TCR beta chains were counted across the approximately 640 repertoires, and roughly 10 million of these chains were shared by at least two donors. A nearest-neighbor algorithm error-corrected the raw reads and collapsed the reads into unique sequences, merging closely related sequences to remove PCR and sequencing errors. Alignment of CDR3 sequences to IMGT reference sequences was used to assign V, D and J gene segments. Each retained sequence needed at least a six-nucleotide match to both a V gene segment and a J gene segment. A rearrangement was called productive if the CDR3 had no stop codons and remained in frame with V and J, and every other rearrangement was called non-productive. CDR3 was defined by IMGT convention, running from the second conserved V-encoded cysteine to the conserved J-encoded phenylalanine. The earlier analysis of about 620 of the donors excluded sequences that lacked an unambiguous match to a single V gene segment. An earlier analysis of a few hundred of the donors called V segments functional above 56.7% productive rearrangements and segregating when the between-donor standard deviation exceeded 5%. A statistical classification framework was developed to diagnose cytomegalovirus status using the catalog of TCR beta chain sequences. V and J gene assignment, in a later analysis, came from comparing TCR nucleotide sequences with IMGT/GENE-DB human TR gene sequences. In a later analysis, CDR3 sequences and most-parsimonious VDJ recombination scenarios were assigned using the TCRdist pipeline. In a later analysis, each TCR beta chain was defined by its CDR3 amino acid sequence together with its V-gene family, and reads lacking a unique V-gene family were excluded. To address suspected cross-contamination and a sequencing artifact, a later analysis removed under 600 highly shared, low-generation-probability nucleotide sequences. A later analysis calculated a clonal expansion index for each public chain from normalized within-repertoire ranks of inferred template counts. A later analysis computed generation probabilities with a VDJ recombination model fitted to out-of-frame rearrangements, and checked the results against IGoR. In a later analysis, hypergeometric tests were used to score TCR-TCR, TCR-HLA and TCR-CMV co-occurrence, with a repertoire-size bias correction applied to TCR pairs. A later analysis estimated false discovery rates by permuting HLA or CMV assignments 20 times. A later analysis grouped co-occurring TCRs with DBSCAN, adding TCRdist sequence similarity when clustering within HLA-allele-positive subsets. For co-occurrence clustering, repertoires with fewer than 30,000 or more than 120,000 public chains were excluded, along with five or six repertoires with anomalous nucleotide sharing. TCRdb carries this immuneACCESS record with in-frame sequences only. Its versions omit some clonotypes, under half of them owing to an unresolved V gene in the studies checked, with the rest unexplained. Clone size and V and J calls were adopted from that table, with D and trimming inferred from the DNA. This sample lists 30,000 to 40,000 clones; roughly 85% were detected once. The ten largest account for approximately 10% of the sample.

This clone is a singleton in its sample. This clone's antigen is unknown. No per-base quality is available; no much larger clone lies one base away. This clonotype was sampled from a woman in her thirties or forties in good health and CMV-seropositive. Sequencing used PBMCs.

The base sequence is TGTGCCAGCTCCCCAACTTCCGTTAATTCACCCCTCCACTTT. It encodes CASSPTSVNSPLHF. The rearrangement joined TRBV18 to TRBJ1-6; the D segment cannot be called with confidence. The V end loses 6 bases and the J end loses 6 bases, and a stretch of 12 bases separates them. The CDR3 goes from the cysteine to the phenylalanine over 14 residues. The only DNA kept is the CDR3, 42 bases in frame from the first base. As encoded in the germline V gene, CDR1 is KGHSH while CDR2 is LQKENI.